Sequencing of this T cell receptor beta chain was carried out in a study of shared clonotypes between healthy human individuals. CDR1 is SGHAT and CDR2 is FQNNGV in the germline V gene. Trimming removed 2 bases from V and 8 bases from J, with 13 bases in between. The CDR3 spans 15 residues. The protocol was immunoSEQ multiplex PCR, while the TCRdb copy is restricted to in-frame clones and leaves out a portion. The table shows about 490,000 clones, with 70% to 80% occurring only once. A few counts support this clone. The receptor was isolated from a woman between 35 and 50 years old in good health. Some clones in this sample may be carry-over from other donors' samples. Specimen: PBMCs. The rearrangement joins TRBV11-2 to TRBJ2-6; D not resolved. DNA for the CDR3: TGTGCCAGCAGCTTAAACTTCGGCCAGACCAACGTCCTGACTTTC. Translating gives CASSLNFGQTNVLTF.